This T cell receptor (beta chain) is drawn from a study of long-term antiretroviral therapy in people with HIV. The authors ran the immunoSEQ assay, v3.0, at survey level. Libraries were prepared by immunoSEQ multiplex PCR; TCRdb keeps only in-frame clonotypes and omits some of them. The sample holds around 28,000 clones, about 86% seen once. Trimming at V came to 6 bases and at J to 10 bases, leaving 10 bases not matched to a gene. The CDR3 length is 14 residues. The germline V gene has CDR1 LGHNA and CDR2 YNFKEQ. The sequence derives from a woman aged 30 to 39 with HIV. The sample in question was unsorted PBMCs, obtained 0.8 years after starting antiretroviral therapy. V is TRBV4-2 and J is TRBJ2-1; TRBD2 matches 9 bases. This CDR3 is CASRTGSGGTEQFF. In nucleotides, the CDR3 is TGTGCCAGCAGGACGGGGAGCGGGGGGACCGAGCAGTTCTTC.